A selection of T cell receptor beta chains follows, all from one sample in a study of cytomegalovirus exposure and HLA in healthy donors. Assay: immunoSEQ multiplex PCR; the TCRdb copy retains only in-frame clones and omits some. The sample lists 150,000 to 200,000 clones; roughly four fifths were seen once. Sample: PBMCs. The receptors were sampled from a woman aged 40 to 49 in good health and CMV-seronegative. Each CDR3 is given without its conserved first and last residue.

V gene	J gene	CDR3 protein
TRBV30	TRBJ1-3	AWSPGSSGNTIY
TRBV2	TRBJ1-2	ASSEGGGTLGYT
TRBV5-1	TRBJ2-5	ASSLVGRGLEETQY
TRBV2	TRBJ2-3	ASSDALGADTQY
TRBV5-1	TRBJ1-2	ASSLGQGIYGYT
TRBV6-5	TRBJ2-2	ASSSTGGAGTGELF
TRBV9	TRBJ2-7	ASSPRSTSSYEQY
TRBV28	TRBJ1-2	ASSLPLLTGFGYT
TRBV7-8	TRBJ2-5	ASRQGSALTSRGTQY
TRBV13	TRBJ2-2	ASSSRTRGSTGELF
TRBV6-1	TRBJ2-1	ASSELGGRLYGRYNEQF
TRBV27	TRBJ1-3	ASSPGTGAGNTIY
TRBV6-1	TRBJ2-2	ANSLESHTGELF
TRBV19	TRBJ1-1	ASMRGQGLNTEAF
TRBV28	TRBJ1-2	ASSFISPLNYGYT
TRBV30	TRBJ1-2	AWSVPGGYGYT
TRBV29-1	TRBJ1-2	SVESSYGYT
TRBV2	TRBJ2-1	ASRLDSAGEQF
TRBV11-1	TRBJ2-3	ASSLGRAYTDTQY
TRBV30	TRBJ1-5	AWSSGAVYQPQH
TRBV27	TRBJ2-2	ASSLSAGQTGELF
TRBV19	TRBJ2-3	ASSFPGTDTQY
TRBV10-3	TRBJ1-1	AIRGRDTEAF
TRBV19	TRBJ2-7	ASSIRHRGAYEQY
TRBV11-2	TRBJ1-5	ASSLGETPNQPQH
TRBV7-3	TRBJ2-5	ASSLTVDGGQETQY
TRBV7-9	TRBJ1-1	ASSLGVDTEAF
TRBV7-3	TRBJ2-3	ASSARSGSGNTQY
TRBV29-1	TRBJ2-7	SVEEYLDRQGYEQY
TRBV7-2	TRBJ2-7	ASSLASSADYEQY
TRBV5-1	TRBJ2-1	ASSLGSGARTEQF
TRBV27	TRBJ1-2	ASSFNRPGTYGYT
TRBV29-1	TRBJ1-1	SVGRQNTEAF
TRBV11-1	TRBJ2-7	AIGRGTYEQY
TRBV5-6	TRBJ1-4	ASSLGQGLSTNEKLF
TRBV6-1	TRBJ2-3	ASLSWGERNTQY
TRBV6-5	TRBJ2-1	ATRGPGGPGEQF
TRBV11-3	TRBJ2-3	ASSLVQAGPTDTQY
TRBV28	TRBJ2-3	ASRGGTGPDTQY
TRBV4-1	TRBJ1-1	ASSQAGVKETEAF
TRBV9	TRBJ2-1	ASSVGWGASGREYNEQF
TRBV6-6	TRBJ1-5	ASRGASNQPQH
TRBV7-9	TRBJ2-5	ASSLGGQETQY
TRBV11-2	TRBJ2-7	ASSFETSEQY
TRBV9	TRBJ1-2	ASSAGTSYGYT
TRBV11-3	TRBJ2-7	ASSLGEVYEQY
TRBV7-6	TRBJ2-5	ASSSRYREETQY
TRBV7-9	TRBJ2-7	ASSSYVGLYEQY
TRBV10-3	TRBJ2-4	AISAEGDIQY
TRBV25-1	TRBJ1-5	ASRQGSNQPQH